These T cell receptor beta chains were read from a single sample in a study of shared clonotypes between healthy human individuals. Profiling relied on immunoSEQ multiplex PCR, and the TCRdb table lists in-frame clones only, not all of them. In the table there are more than 2 million clones, about 95% of which are singletons. The sequenced sample consisted of naive CD4+ T cells sorted from blood. Source of these receptors: a man aged 18 to 30 in good health. CDR3s leave out the opening cysteine and the closing phenylalanine or tryptophan.

CDR3aa: AWSAGTRAVIQY; j_gene: TRBJ2-4; v_gene: TRBV30
CDR3aa: ASSSPGVGNEQF; j_gene: TRBJ2-1; v_gene: TRBV6-5
CDR3aa: ASSLRDTNGYT; j_gene: TRBJ1-2; v_gene: TRBV11-2
CDR3aa: ASSYLTGSKLF; j_gene: TRBJ1-4; v_gene: TRBV6-6
CDR3aa: ASSAGGQADTQY; j_gene: TRBJ2-3; v_gene: TRBV9
CDR3aa: AWSKGLTSYEQY; j_gene: TRBJ2-7; v_gene: TRBV30
CDR3aa: ASSLDRVGDYGYT; j_gene: TRBJ1-2; v_gene: TRBV5-5
CDR3aa: ASSQVYAGGGRDTQY; j_gene: TRBJ2-3; v_gene: TRBV4-3
CDR3aa: ASSSLGTSGDTQY; j_gene: TRBJ2-3; v_gene: TRBV11-2
CDR3aa: ASSPPTGSYEQY; j_gene: TRBJ2-7; v_gene: TRBV18
CDR3aa: ASSLGRAFNQPQH; j_gene: TRBJ1-5; v_gene: TRBV7-2
CDR3aa: ASSFAGARDGYT; j_gene: TRBJ1-2; v_gene: TRBV7-2
CDR3aa: SVDTGTEAF; j_gene: TRBJ1-1; v_gene: TRBV29-1
CDR3aa: AIGRTGNYEQY; j_gene: TRBJ2-7; v_gene: TRBV6-1
CDR3aa: PLEGPAYEQY; j_gene: TRBJ2-7; v_gene: TRBV10-1
CDR3aa: ASSLGGSLGEQY; j_gene: TRBJ2-7; v_gene: TRBV5-1
CDR3aa: ASSLTANYGYT; j_gene: TRBJ1-2; v_gene: TRBV5-1
CDR3aa: ASSHSDPGQKQNSPLH; j_gene: TRBJ1-6; v_gene: TRBV4-3
CDR3aa: ASSMTGTNYGYT; j_gene: TRBJ1-2; v_gene: TRBV19
CDR3aa: ASVGGQNNEQF; j_gene: TRBJ2-1; v_gene: TRBV27
CDR3aa: AWRPWGAVEVNEQF; j_gene: TRBJ2-1; v_gene: TRBV30
CDR3aa: ASRATTGLTEAF; j_gene: TRBJ1-1; v_gene: TRBV5-1
CDR3aa: ASSTRTGSSGNTIY; j_gene: TRBJ1-3; v_gene: TRBV7-9
CDR3aa: ASSTRGPGGTDTQY; j_gene: TRBJ2-3; v_gene: TRBV7-6
CDR3aa: ASSLDRNEQF; j_gene: TRBJ2-1; v_gene: TRBV7-6
CDR3aa: ASSPGGTGLAGPGEQY; j_gene: TRBJ2-7; v_gene: TRBV18
CDR3aa: ASSFHSGSGPGTQY; j_gene: TRBJ2-3; v_gene: TRBV9
CDR3aa: ASSVGTDTQY; j_gene: TRBJ2-3; v_gene: TRBV9